The present entry profiles one TCR beta chain with its context. Its antigen target is currently unknown. Base qualities are missing; no much larger clone stands one base away. The Quick-DNA Microprep Kit was used to extract genomic DNA from the sorted cells. Amplification of TCRbeta DNA was done with the immunoSEQ hsTCRbeta kit, following the protocol from the manufacturer. TCRbeta libraries were sequenced on an Illumina MiSeq instrument. The study's processing was this. After out-of-frame sequences were removed, 2,204,828 distinct TCRbeta sequences remained, averaging around 67,000 per individual. Each individual was scored by the count of 150 to 200 previously reported CMV-associated TCRbeta sequences and the total productive distinct TCRbeta count. A beta-binomial model was reimplemented in Python, and scikit-learn random forests with default parameters were trained on data from the US cohort. On the Belgian cohort, classifier performance was reported as the median AUC, along with percentile confidence intervals, across 10,000 bootstrap iterations. The immuneACCESS repertoire file appears here via TCRdb, limited to in-frame rearrangements. These files lack a portion of the clones; in checked studies, under half of the deficit traces to unresolved V genes, and the cause of the others is not known. That table supplies the V and J calls and clone size; D and trimming were determined from the DNA. The sample table lists 55,000 to 65,000 clones, about 81% of them with a count of one. 1% to 1.2% of the sample rests with the top ten.

This specimen belongs to a study of memory CD4+ T cells and cytomegalovirus serostatus (dated by TCRdb to the late 2010s). Looking at the study overall: The cohort comprised 33 healthy Belgian adults, 9 CMV seropositive and 24 CMV seronegative. To replicate a published TCR-based CMV serostatus classifier, the researchers sequenced the CD4+ memory TCRbeta repertoires of a Belgian cohort whose cytomegalovirus serostatus was known.

Trimming removed 2 bases from V and 5 bases from J, leaving 9 bases between the germline ends. Measured from the cysteine to the phenylalanine, the CDR3 is 14 residues long. Just the 42-base CDR3 DNA is kept, in frame starting at base 1. CDR1 and CDR2 (SNHLY, FYNNEI) derive from the germline V gene. What the authors observed across the whole study: On the Belgian cohort, the classifier built on the original framework reached a median bootstrapped AUC of about 0.95, with a 95% CI of 0.76-1.00. Unlike the original study, which covered naive and memory CD4+ and CD8+ populations, the Belgian study sequenced only CD4+CD45RO+ memory cells. Among the roughly 160 previously reported CMV-associated TCRbeta sequences, roughly 68 showed up in the CD4+ memory repertoires, with each one found in between one and five individuals. The results were interpreted as suggesting that the CMV-associated TCR signature is mostly present in the CD4+ memory repertoire. For CMV serostatus prediction, a median bootstrapped AUC of 0.95 was reached with the original framework, and a median bootstrapped AUC of about 0.91 was reached with a US-trained random forest.

Single viable CD3+CD4+CD8-CD45RO+ cells were sorted as memory CD4+ T cells on a FACSAria II. CMV serostatus was determined using a Roche Elecsys assay that detects serum IgG against CMV pp150, pp28, p38 and p52. After thawing, total CD4+ T cells were enriched by positive selection with CD4 magnetic microbeads. The samples came from a different study that was designed specifically to examine the CD4+ T cell memory repertoire. Peripheral blood mononuclear cells were isolated and cryopreserved according to standard operating procedures, and serum was stored at -80 degrees C. The staining used CD3-PerCP (BW264/56), CD4-APC (RPA-T4), CD45RO-PE (UCHT1) and CD8-Pacific Orange (3B5) antibodies, and Sytox blue was used to exclude non-viable cells.

The chain uses TRBV2 and TRBJ2-2; no confident D gene assignment can be made. The TCR was taken from an adult in good health and CMV-seronegative. The specimen was memory CD4+ T cells from blood. DNA sequence: TGTGCCAGCAGTGAAACAGTTCGGACCGGGGAGCTGTTTTTT. This yields the protein CASSETVRTGELFF.